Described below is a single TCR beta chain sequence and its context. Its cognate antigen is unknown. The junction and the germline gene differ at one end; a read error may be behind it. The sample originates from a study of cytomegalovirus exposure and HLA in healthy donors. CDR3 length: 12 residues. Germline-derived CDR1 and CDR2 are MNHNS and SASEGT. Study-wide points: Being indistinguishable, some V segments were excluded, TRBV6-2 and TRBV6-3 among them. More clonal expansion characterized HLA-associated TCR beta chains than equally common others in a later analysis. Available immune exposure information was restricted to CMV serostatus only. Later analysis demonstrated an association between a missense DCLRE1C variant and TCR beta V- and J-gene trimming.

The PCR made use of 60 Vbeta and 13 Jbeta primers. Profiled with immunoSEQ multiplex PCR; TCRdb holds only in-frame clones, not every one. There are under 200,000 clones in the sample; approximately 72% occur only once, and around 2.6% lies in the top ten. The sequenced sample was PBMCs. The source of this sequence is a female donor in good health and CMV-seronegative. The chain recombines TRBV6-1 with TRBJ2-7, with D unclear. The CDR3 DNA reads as TGTGCCAGCAGCGAAGTGGCAGGAGAGCAGTACTTC. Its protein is CASSEVAGEQYF.